This TCR beta chain derives from a study of OX40 agonist ivuxolimab in advanced cancers. Study context: The patients received agonistic anti-OX40 (CD134) antibody ivuxolimab. Partial response was recorded in three patients: one hepatocellular carcinoma and two cutaneous melanoma cases.

Whole-study findings and limits: Also showing low normalized T-cell clonal expansion were some of the nonresponders.

The CDR3 is 17 amino acids. Germline V gives CDR1 MDHEN, CDR2 SYDVKM. V was trimmed by 3 bases and J by 0 bases, leaving 12 bases between them. This clone has only one observation. Its antigen is unidentified. Repertoires were generated with immunoSEQ multiplex PCR, while TCRdb's copy carries only in-frame clones and drops some. The table includes 57,000 or so clones, 75% to 90% detected once. This clonotype originated in an adult with an advanced solid tumor such as melanoma, head and neck, liver or kidney cancer. The specimen was CD4+ or CD8+ T cells sorted from blood, collected in a trial of the OX40 agonist ivuxolimab. This chain joins TRBV28 and TRBJ2-6; D remains ambiguous. The CDR3 region is CASSFIILSSGANVLTF. The CDR3 DNA follows: TGTGCCAGCAGTTTTATCATCCTTAGCTCTGGGGCCAACGTCCTGACTTTC. The full variable domain, completed using reference TRBV28 and TRBJ2-6, is DVKVTQSSRYLVKRTGEKVFLECVQDMDHENMFWYRQDPGLGLRLIYFSYDVKMKEKGDIPEGYSVSREKKERFSLILESASTNQTSMYLCASSFIILSSGANVLTFGAGSRLTVL.